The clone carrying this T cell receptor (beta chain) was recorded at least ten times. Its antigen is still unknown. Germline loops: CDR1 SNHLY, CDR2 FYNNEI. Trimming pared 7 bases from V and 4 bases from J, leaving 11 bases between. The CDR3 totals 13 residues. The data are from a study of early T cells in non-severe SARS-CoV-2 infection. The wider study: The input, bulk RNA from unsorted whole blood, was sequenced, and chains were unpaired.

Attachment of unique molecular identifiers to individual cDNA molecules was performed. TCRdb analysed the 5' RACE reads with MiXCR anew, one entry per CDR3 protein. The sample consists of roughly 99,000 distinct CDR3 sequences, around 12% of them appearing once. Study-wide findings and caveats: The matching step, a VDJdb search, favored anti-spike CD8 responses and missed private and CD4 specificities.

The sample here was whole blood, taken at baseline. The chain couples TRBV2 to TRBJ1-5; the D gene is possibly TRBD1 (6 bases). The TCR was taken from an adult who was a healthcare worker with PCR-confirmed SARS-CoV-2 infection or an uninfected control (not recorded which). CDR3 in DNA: TGTGCCAGCACCAGGACAGCTAATCAGCCCCAGCATTTT. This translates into CASTRTANQPQHF.